What follows are 12 T cell receptor beta chains derived from one specimen sequenced in a study of shared clonotypes between healthy human individuals. The assay was immunoSEQ multiplex PCR, and TCRdb's table has in-frame clones only and misses some. Among 2,100,000 or so clones listed, nearly 97% were seen once. Sequenced material: naive CD4+ T cells sorted from blood. The subset is: CD45RA+ positively selected. The receptors were gathered from a man aged 18 to 35 in good health.

The CDR3 DNA reads TGTGCCAGCAGCGCAACTAGCGCCAAGTGGGATGAGCAGTTCTTC. It translates to CASSATSAKWDEQFF. The gene calls are TRBV9 and TRBJ2-1, with TRBD2 matching over 7 bases. After removal of 3 bases from V and 8 bases from J, the junction contained 11 bases not matched to a gene. Germline V CDR1 and CDR2: SGDLS, YYNGEE. CDR3 size: 15 residues.

This chain uses TRBV10-1 with TRBJ2-5; TRBD1 matches at 8 bases. There are 15 residues in the CDR3. The germline V gene has CDR1 WNHNN and CDR2 SYGVQD (reference sequence). V lost 2 bases and J lost 5; bases outside the gene matches: 7. Here the CDR3 DNA reads TGCGCCAGCAGTGAGGGAAACCAGGGGGCTGAGACCCAGTACTTC. The encoded protein is CASSEGNQGAETQYF.

For this clone: Other DNA sequences in the same sample also yield this CDR3. The chain links TRBV11-3 to TRBJ2-7; the D gene is possibly TRBD2 (6 bases). V lost 0 bases, J lost 4 bases, and 7 bases lay in between. The CDR3 contains 13 residues. Germline CDR1 is SGHNT and CDR2 is YENEEA. CDR3 sequence reads: CASSLEGGYEQYF. The CDR3 nucleotides are TGTGCCAGCAGCTTAGAAGGAGGGTACGAGCAGTACTTC.

The J gene is TRBJ2-5, the V gene TRBV11-2; D not resolved. Trimming shortened V by 4 bases and J by 1 base, and 13 bases separated the two germline ends. Germline V gives CDR1 SGHAT, CDR2 FQNNGV. This CDR3 contains 15 residues. The CDR3 DNA sequence: TGTGCCAGCAGCTCCCGACTCTCGGGCCAAGAGACCCAGTACTTC. Translating it yields CASSSRLSGQETQYF.

This sequence joins TRBV18 and TRBJ1-2, with D perhaps TRBD1 (6 bases). CDR3 length: 14 amino acids. The germline V gene encodes CDR1 KGHSH and CDR2 LQKENI. The germline V and J ends were trimmed by 8 bases and 2 bases, with 15 bases remaining between them. The CDR3 sequence is CASARGGTNYGYTF. CDR3 sequence (DNA): TGTGCCAGCGCTCGAGGGGGGACGAACTATGGCTACACCTTC.

V gene TRBV19 combines with J gene TRBJ1-1; D possibly corresponds to TRBD1 (5 bases). This CDR3 spans 14 amino acids. V was pared by 5 bases and J by 3 bases, with 13 bases between. The germline V gene has CDR1 LNHDA and CDR2 SQIVND (reference sequence). The CDR3 sequence: CASSPRDGDTEAFF. CDR3 DNA: TGTGCCAGTAGTCCTAGGGACGGGGACACTGAAGCTTTCTTT.

V usage is TRBV7-6 and J usage is TRBJ1-1, with a tentative D call TRBD1 (5 bases). CDR1 is SGHVS and CDR2 is FNYEAQ in the germline V gene. This CDR3 has 14 residues. Deletions cut 2 bases from V and 5 bases from J, with 12 bases between. CDR3 residues: CASSLSGGGTEAFF. DNA of the CDR3: TGTGCCAGCAGCTTATCCGGGGGGGGTACTGAAGCTTTCTTT.

The J gene is TRBJ1-6, the V gene TRBV28, with D unclear. From germline, CDR1 is MDHEN and CDR2 SYDVKM. The CDR3 consists of 14 residues. V lost 3 bases and J lost 6, with 9 bases in between. In DNA, the CDR3 is TGTGCCAGCAGTTTTCGGCAGTCTAATTCACCCCTCCACTTT. Translating it yields CASSFRQSNSPLHF.

Note on this clone: Other DNA sequences within the sample encode an identical CDR3. The chain employs TRBV15 and TRBJ1-5; no definite D call. V shed 0 bases and J shed 5 bases, with 2 bases lying between them. This CDR3 contains 12 residues. Germline V gives CDR1 LNHNV, CDR2 YYDKDF (reference sequence). The CDR3 DNA reads as TGTGCCACCAGCAGAGACTATCAGCCCCAGCATTTT. Its translation: CATSRDYQPQHF.

V and J are TRBV5-1 and TRBJ2-5, with D perhaps TRBD2 (6 bases). Trimming removed 5 bases at V and 7 bases at J, with 15 bases between. CDR1 and CDR2 (germline): SGHRS, YFSETQ. The CDR3 spans 13 residues. CDR3 sequence reads: CASRSQEGGTQYF. CDR3 DNA: TGCGCCAGCAGGTCGCAAGAGGGAGGGACCCAGTACTTC. Combining the CDR3 with reference TRBV5-1 and TRBJ2-5 gives the whole variable domain KAGVTQTPRYLIKTRGQQVTLSCSPISGHRSVSWYQQTPGQGLQFLFEYFSETQRNKGNFPGRFSGRQFSNSRSEMNVSTLELGDSALYLCASRSQEGGTQYFGPGTRLLVL.

The chain is built from TRBV5-4 and TRBJ2-5, with unresolved D. Looked up from germline, CDR1 is SGHNT and CDR2 is YYREEE (reference sequence). V was cut by 0 bases and J by 3 bases, with 12 bases left in between. CDR3 length equals 15 residues. The CDR3 DNA reads TGTGCCAGCAGCTTGGGACGTGGGGTAAAAGAGACCCAGTACTTC. This translates into CASSLGRGVKETQYF.

The rearrangement links TRBV11-1 to TRBJ2-7, with 7 positions matching TRBD2. Germline CDR1 reads SGHAT; CDR2 reads FQDESV (reference sequence). CDR3 length equals 16 residues. V shed 0 bases and J 3 bases; nucleotides not matched to a gene: 8. In DNA form, the CDR3 reads TGTGCCAGCAGCTTAGCGGAAAGCGGGGCCTTCTACGAGCAGTACTTC. This translates into CASSLAESGAFYEQYF.